The present T cell receptor beta chain was sequenced within a study of cytomegalovirus exposure and HLA in healthy donors. Germline V CDR1 and CDR2: KGHSH, LQKENI. The V end was cut by 3 bases, the J end by 3 bases, with 12 bases between. The CDR3 covers 15 residues. PCR primers comprised 60 Vbeta and 13 Jbeta primers. The table came from immunoSEQ multiplex PCR; TCRdb's copy has only in-frame clones and leaves some out. The sample lists over 150,000 clones; roughly 85% were seen once. The sequence was collected from a boy aged 2 to 9 in good health and CMV-seronegative. The sequenced material came from PBMCs. The chain links TRBV18 to TRBJ1-5; perhaps TRBD1 as D (6 bases). CDR3 residues: CASSPLQGSNQPQHF. The CDR3 coding sequence is TGTGCCAGCTCACCTTTACAGGGTTCCAATCAGCCCCAGCATTTT.